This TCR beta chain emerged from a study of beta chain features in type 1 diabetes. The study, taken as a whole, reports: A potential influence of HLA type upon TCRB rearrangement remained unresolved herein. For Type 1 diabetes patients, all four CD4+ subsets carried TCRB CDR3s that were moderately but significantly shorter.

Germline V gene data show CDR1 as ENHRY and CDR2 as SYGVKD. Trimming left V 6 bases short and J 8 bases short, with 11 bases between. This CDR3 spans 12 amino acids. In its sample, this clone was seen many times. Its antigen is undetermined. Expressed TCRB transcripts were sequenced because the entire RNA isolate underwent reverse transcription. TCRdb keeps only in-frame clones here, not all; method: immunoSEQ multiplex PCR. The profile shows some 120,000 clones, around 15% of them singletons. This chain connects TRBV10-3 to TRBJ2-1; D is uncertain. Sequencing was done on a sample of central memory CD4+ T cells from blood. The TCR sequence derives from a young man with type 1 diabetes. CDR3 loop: CAISLDGYEQFF. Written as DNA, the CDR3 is TGTGCCATCAGCTTAGATGGATATGAGCAGTTCTTC.